This T cell receptor beta chain is from a study of blood T cell repertoires in COVID-19. Background on the study: T cells, B-cell-depleted T cells, or PBMCs supplied cDNA or gDNA.

Germline V CDR1 and CDR2: ENHRY, SYGVKD. Germline trimming cut 0 bases from V and 0 bases from J; bases unmatched to any gene: 8. This CDR3 has 20 amino acids. Under the authors' procedure: Reference gene primer amplification in the assay estimated nucleated cell counts. Generated by immunoSEQ multiplex PCR, the TCRdb table keeps only in-frame clones and is missing some. V and J calls and clone size come straight from that table; D and trimming were deduced from the DNA. The table has roughly 250,000 clones, just under 90% seen once. V and J are TRBV10-3 and TRBJ2-4; TRBD2 matches at 13 bases. This TCR was sampled from a woman in her thirties or forties with acute or convalescent COVID-19. The sequenced sample was peripheral blood. The CDR3 region is CAISESRGTSGILAKNIQYF. For the CDR3, the DNA is TGTGCCATCAGTGAGTCTCGGGGGACTAGCGGGATACTAGCCAAAAACATTCAGTACTTC.